Listed below are T cell receptor beta chains from one sample, sequenced in a study of blood T cell repertoires in COVID-19. The protocol was immunoSEQ multiplex PCR, while the TCRdb copy is restricted to in-frame clones and leaves out a portion. The table lists some 240,000 clones, around 82% of them singletons, with 9.5% to 15% in the top ten. The sequencing input was peripheral blood. The receptors derive from a human donor in a cohort sampled during active COVID-19. CDR3s include the opening cysteine and the closing phenylalanine or tryptophan. The D gene is left open where the match is weak. Rows give clone size only sometimes, using once, few, many, or a class for an expanded clone.

CDR3 protein,CDR3 DNA,clone size,V gene,D gene,J gene
CASSLTTGNTIYF,TGCGCCAGCAGCCTAACGACAGGGAACACCATATATTTT,NA,TRBV4-1,TRBD1,TRBJ1-3
CASSQESGVNSPLHF,TGCGCCAGCAGCCAAGAATCGGGAGTTAATTCACCCCTCCACTTT,NA,TRBV4-1,NA,TRBJ1-6
CASGPGEPYEQYF,TGTGCCAGTGGACCGGGAGAGCCCTACGAGCAGTACTTC,NA,TRBV19,NA,TRBJ2-7
CASSGPGEKLFF,TGTGCCAGTAGTGGCCCGGGGGAAAAACTGTTTTTT,NA,TRBV19,NA,TRBJ1-4
CASLSGTNTGELFF,TGTGCCAGCCTTAGCGGGACGAACACCGGGGAGCTGTTTTTT,NA,TRBV27,TRBD2,TRBJ2-2
CASSPPASMVRETQYF,TGTGCCAGCTCACCACCGGCTAGCATGGTCCGAGAGACCCAGTACTTC,once,TRBV18,NA,TRBJ2-5
CSAQNYEQYF,TGCAGTGCACAGAACTACGAGCAGTACTTC,once,TRBV20-1,NA,TRBJ2-7
CASSLGRYEQYF,TGTGCCAGCAGCTTAGGTCGTTACGAGCAGTACTTC,NA,TRBV7-8,NA,TRBJ2-7
CASSFDRGRGDTQYF,TGTGCCAGCAGCTTCGACAGGGGGCGCGGTGATACGCAGTATTTT,NA,TRBV11-3,TRBD1,TRBJ2-3
CASSPLRDTGYNEQFF,TGTGCCAGCAGCCCCTTGAGGGACACGGGTTACAATGAGCAGTTCTTC,few,TRBV28,NA,TRBJ2-1
CASLGTGGTRNIQYF,TGTGCCAGCCTCGGGACAGGGGGCACCCGGAACATTCAGTACTTC,NA,TRBV2,TRBD1,TRBJ2-4
CASSRGRSDTQYF,TGTGCCAGCAGCAGGGGGCGGTCAGATACGCAGTATTTT,NA,TRBV6-4,TRBD1,TRBJ2-3
CASRPTGQGGAQPQHF,TGTGCCAGCAGACCAACCGGACAGGGGGGCGCTCAGCCCCAGCATTTT,few,TRBV28,TRBD1,TRBJ1-5
CATTNYYGYTF,TGTGCCACCACGAACTACTATGGCTACACCTTC,NA,TRBV7-9,NA,TRBJ1-2
CASSEGPEYQPQHF,TGTGCCAGCAGTGAAGGGCCAGAATATCAGCCCCAGCATTTT,NA,TRBV2,NA,TRBJ1-5
CASSLVPPGQGVFDTDTQYF,TGCGCCAGCAGCTTGGTACCACCGGGACAGGGGGTTTTTGACACAGATACGCAGTATTTT,NA,TRBV5-1,TRBD1,TRBJ2-3
CSASSGVAYEQYF,TGCAGTGCTAGTTCAGGGGTAGCCTACGAGCAGTACTTC,NA,TRBV20-1,NA,TRBJ2-7
CASSGRDRSYNEQFF,TGTGCCAGCAGCGGACGGGACAGGAGCTACAATGAGCAGTTCTTC,NA,TRBV9,TRBD1,TRBJ2-1
CASSWDRGGPTSGNTIYF,TGTGCCAGCAGCTGGGACAGGGGAGGACCCACATCTGGAAACACCATATATTTT,once,TRBV5-5,TRBD1,TRBJ1-3
CASSSGLVFNEQYF,TGTGCCAGCAGCTCGGGACTAGTTTTTAACGAGCAGTACTTC,NA,TRBV5-8,TRBD2,TRBJ2-7
CASSQDQGHIASSYTF,TGCGCCAGCAGCCAAGATCAAGGACATATAGCATCAAGCTACACCTTC,NA,TRBV4-3,NA,TRBJ1-2
CASTFPGPTGELFF,TGTGCCAGCACCTTTCCGGGTCCAACCGGGGAGCTGTTTTTT,NA,TRBV7-9,NA,TRBJ2-2
CSTSRLRRDGDQPQHF,TGCAGCACGAGTCGTTTAAGGAGGGACGGAGATCAGCCCCAGCATTTT,few,TRBV29-1,NA,TRBJ1-5
CASSFGQFQETQYF,TGTGCCAGCAGTTTTGGACAGTTCCAAGAGACCCAGTACTTC,NA,TRBV28,NA,TRBJ2-5
CASSLGTGADTQYF,TGTGCCAGCAGCTTGGGGACTGGTGCAGATACGCAGTATTTT,once,TRBV5-6,NA,TRBJ2-3
CASSLGQFYEQYF,TGTGCCAGCAGCCTGGGGCAGTTCTACGAGCAGTACTTC,NA,TRBV7-9,NA,TRBJ2-7
CASSPNPNQPQHF,TGTGCCAGCAGCCCCAATCCCAATCAGCCCCAGCATTTT,NA,TRBV6-5,NA,TRBJ1-5
CASILQAPSYEQYF,TGTGCCAGCATCCTACAGGCCCCGTCCTACGAGCAGTACTTC,NA,TRBV2,NA,TRBJ2-7
CASSQPDRGLYEQYF,TGCGCCAGCAGCCAACCTGACAGGGGGCTCTACGAGCAGTACTTC,NA,TRBV4-1,TRBD1,TRBJ2-7
CASSLGSRGTDTQYF,TGTGCCAGCAGCCTAGGGAGCAGGGGCACAGATACGCAGTATTTT,NA,TRBV7-2,NA,TRBJ2-3